This T cell receptor (beta chain) was sequenced in a study of PD-L1 blockade in urothelial cancer. Study at large: It was in the mid-2010s that patients started atezolizumab at 1,200 mg intravenously every 3 weeks. Males with urothelial cancer arising in the bladder constituted about 85% of the roughly 30 patients.

Sequencing was performed with immunoSEQ multiplex PCR; in TCRdb, only in-frame clones are kept and a portion is missing. The sample includes about 130,000 clones, approximately 84% of them seen just once. The sample's time point: pretreatment peripheral blood. Per the germline V gene, CDR1 is SEHNR and CDR2 is FQNEAQ (reference sequence). Trimming removed 5 bases at V and 5 bases at J, with 18 bases between. This CDR3 is 15 amino acids long. The source material was PBMCs, sampled around atezolizumab (anti-PD-L1) treatment. V gene TRBV7-9 combines with J gene TRBJ1-1; D ambiguous. The receptor comes from a man in his forties or fifties with urothelial cancer. The CDR3 spells CASSLFDASRTEAFF. The DNA for the CDR3 is TGTGCCAGCAGCCTTTTTGATGCCTCGAGGACTGAAGCTTTCTTT.